This is a list of T cell receptor beta chains from one sample in a study of T-cell reconstitution after alpha-beta-depleted transplantation in children. TCRdb recomputed calls from the PCR reads with MiXCR, one row per CDR3 protein. This table has hundreds of thousands of distinct CDR3 sequences, over 10% appearing once. The specimen was PBMCs, collected before TCRalphabeta/CD19-depleted stem cell transplant. The receptors were sampled from a girl aged 2 to 9 with congenital amegakaryocytic thrombocytopenia, due to receive a stem cell transplant. Both conserved end residues are part of each CDR3. Each record gives: V gene, J gene, CDR3 length, clone size, D gene, CDR3 protein, CDR3 DNA. A D gene is named only where the DNA matches it firmly. A row's size may be missing; if present it is once, few, many or a size class.

TRBV12-3/TRBV12-4	TRBJ1-5	14	NA	NA	CASSLSRGRQPQHF	TGTGCCAGCAGTTTAAGTAGGGGACGTCAGCCCCAGCATTTT
TRBV14	TRBJ2-1	18	NA	NA	CASSQGPKRGSSYNEQFF	TGTGCCAGCAGCCAAGGGCCCAAACGGGGCAGCTCCTACAATGAGCAGTTCTTC
TRBV5-1	TRBJ2-1	14	NA	NA	CASSWGGTDNEQFF	TGCGCCAGCAGCTGGGGAGGGACAGACAATGAGCAGTTCTTC
TRBV7-3	TRBJ2-3	13	NA	NA	CASSLTLQDTQYF	TGTGCCAGCAGCTTAACGTTACAAGATACGCAGTATTTT
TRBV7-9	TRBJ2-7	15	NA	TRBD2	CASSPRLARPYEQYF	TGTGCCAGCAGCCCCCGACTAGCGCGCCCCTACGAGCAGTACTTC
TRBV7-6	TRBJ2-3	13	many	NA	CASSLDPANTQYF	TGTGCCAGCAGCTTAGACCCGGCTAACACGCAGTATTTT
TRBV27	TRBJ2-7	14	NA	NA	CASSLSSLHYEQYF	TGTGCCAGCAGTTTAAGTTCATTGCATTACGAGCAGTACTTC
TRBV29-1	TRBJ2-3	17	NA	TRBD2	CSVWGTSGSSSTDTQYF	TGCAGCGTTTGGGGGACTAGCGGGAGCTCTAGCACAGATACGCAGTATTTT
TRBV3-1	TRBJ1-5	15	few	NA	CASSQGGLGNQPQHF	TGTGCCAGCAGCCAAGGGGGCTTAGGCAATCAGCCCCAGCATTTT
TRBV20-1	TRBJ2-5	15	many	NA	CSASIVGDIRETQYF	TGCAGTGCTAGTATAGTTGGGGATATACGAGAGACCCAGTACTTC
TRBV18	TRBJ2-1	14	NA	TRBD1	CASSPLTGGDEQFF	TGTGCCAGCTCACCGTTGACAGGGGGGGATGAGCAGTTCTTC
TRBV23-1	TRBJ2-3	13	NA	TRBD2	CASWEGSTDTQYF	TGCGCCAGCTGGGAGGGGAGCACAGATACGCAGTATTTT
TRBV6-5	TRBJ2-1	17	NA	TRBD2	CASSTGLWEGSYNEQFF	TGTGCCAGCAGTACTGGCCTGTGGGAGGGCTCCTACAATGAGCAGTTCTTC
TRBV4-1	TRBJ2-5	17	NA	NA	CASSQVNAAVNQETQYF	TGCGCCAGCAGCCAAGTTAACGCGGCCGTCAACCAAGAGACCCAGTACTTC
TRBV28	TRBJ2-7	14	NA	TRBD2	CASGLAGAGNEQYF	TGTGCCAGCGGACTAGCGGGAGCGGGTAACGAGCAGTACTTC
TRBV7-9	TRBJ2-7	15	NA	NA	CASSSPYSQGDEQYF	TGTGCCAGCAGCTCTCCCTACTCCCAGGGAGACGAGCAGTACTTC
TRBV12-3/TRBV12-4	TRBJ2-1	14	many	TRBD2	CASSGTSGGNEQFF	TGTGCCAGCAGTGGGACTAGCGGGGGGAATGAGCAGTTCTTC
TRBV3-1	TRBJ2-7	12	NA	NA	CASSSPANEQYF	TGTGCCAGCAGCTCCCCCGCCAACGAGCAGTACTTC
TRBV20-1	TRBJ2-7	13	many	TRBD2	CSGRTSGTYEQYF	TGCAGTGGCCGGACTAGCGGCACCTACGAGCAGTACTTC
TRBV7-2	TRBJ2-3	16	NA	TRBD2	CASSLGRGSGTDTQYF	TGTGCCAGCAGCTTAGGACGCGGGAGCGGCACAGATACGCAGTATTTT
TRBV20-1	TRBJ1-5	16	many	TRBD1	CSARGTGDRVNQPQHF	TGCAGTGCTAGAGGAACAGGGGATCGGGTCAATCAGCCCCAGCATTTT
TRBV11-2	TRBJ2-1	15	few	NA	CASSLDGDSYNEQFF	TGTGCCAGCAGCTTAGATGGGGACTCCTACAATGAGCAGTTCTTC
TRBV9	TRBJ2-1	18	many	NA	CASSVRTSGRTGDNEQFF	TGTGCCAGCAGCGTACGTACAAGTGGGCGCACCGGAGACAATGAGCAGTTCTTC
TRBV3-1	TRBJ2-1	15	few	TRBD2	CASSSIASGSNEQFF	TGTGCCAGCAGCTCGATAGCTAGCGGGAGTAATGAGCAGTTCTTC
TRBV7-2	TRBJ2-7	16	NA	NA	CASSLSPGHSSYEQYF	TGTGCCAGCAGCTTATCTCCAGGCCATAGCTCCTACGAGCAGTACTTC
TRBV20-1	TRBJ1-4	12	many	NA	CSARSAGEKLFF	TGCAGTGCTAGGTCGGCAGGTGAAAAACTGTTTTTT
TRBV4-1	TRBJ2-7	16	few	NA	CASSQDRQEVSYEQYF	TGCGCCAGCAGCCAAGATAGGCAAGAGGTCTCCTACGAGCAGTACTTC
TRBV20-1	TRBJ1-1	21	many	TRBD1	CSARGVATTGAPWALNTEAFF	TGCAGTGCTAGAGGGGTGGCGACGACAGGGGCCCCATGGGCTTTGAACACTGAAGCTTTCTTT
TRBV5-1	TRBJ2-2	19	few	TRBD1	CASSLVRGTGDRYTGELFF	TGCGCCAGCAGCTTGGTACGAGGGACAGGGGACCGCTACACCGGGGAGCTGTTTTTT
TRBV12-3/TRBV12-4	TRBJ2-1	15	NA	NA	CASSFGTANYNEQFF	TGTGCCAGCAGTTTCGGGACCGCCAACTACAATGAGCAGTTCTTC
TRBV5-1	TRBJ2-5	14	NA	NA	CASSLAGVVETQYF	TGCGCCAGCAGCTTGGCCGGGGTGGTGGAGACCCAGTACTTC
TRBV5-5	TRBJ2-7	11	few	NA	CASSGQYEQYF	TGTGCCAGCAGCGGCCAATACGAGCAGTACTTC
TRBV10-2	TRBJ2-1	15	many	TRBD2	CASRGLANTYNEQFF	TGCGCCAGTAGAGGACTAGCGAACACCTACAATGAGCAGTTCTTC
TRBV5-1	TRBJ2-7	16	NA	TRBD2	CASSGPSGRAGNEQYF	TGCGCCAGCAGCGGTCCTAGCGGGAGGGCCGGCAACGAGCAGTACTTC
TRBV20-1	TRBJ2-1	17	few	TRBD2	CSATLAGGPEVINEQFF	TGCAGTGCCACACTAGCGGGAGGGCCAGAAGTCATCAATGAGCAGTTCTTC
TRBV4-2	TRBJ2-7	16	NA	TRBD2	CASSQDLYSGRYEQYF	TGTGCCAGCAGCCAAGATTTATATAGCGGGAGATACGAGCAGTACTTC
TRBV28	TRBJ2-7	13	NA	NA	CATTTLGLYEQYF	TGTGCCACTACAACTCTGGGCTTATACGAGCAGTACTTC
TRBV20-1	TRBJ2-3	16	NA	TRBD2	CSAGPLRVSGLDTQYF	TGCAGTGCTGGCCCCCTCCGGGTTAGCGGGTTAGATACGCAGTATTTT
TRBV7-9	TRBJ2-5	16	few	NA	CASSPVGVVGGETQYF	TGTGCCAGCAGCCCCGTCGGAGTTGTTGGAGGAGAGACCCAGTACTTC
TRBV5-5	TRBJ2-7	15	many	NA	CASSFFAGTAYEQYF	TGTGCCAGCAGCTTCTTTGCAGGGACGGCCTACGAGCAGTACTTC
TRBV4-1	TRBJ2-7	14	many	TRBD2	CASSHRAGVYEQYF	TGCGCCAGCAGCCACCGAGCGGGAGTCTACGAGCAGTACTTC
TRBV5-1	TRBJ2-3	13	NA	NA	CASKLGTTDTQYF	TGCGCCAGCAAATTAGGGACCACAGATACGCAGTATTTT
TRBV29-1	TRBJ1-1	13	many	NA	CSVEAREGARAFF	TGCAGCGTTGAGGCTAGGGAAGGGGCCCGAGCTTTCTTT
TRBV20-1	TRBJ1-3	17	NA	NA	CSATRGGGGFSGNTIYF	TGCAGTGCTACGAGGGGCGGGGGGGGTTTCTCTGGAAACACCATATATTTT